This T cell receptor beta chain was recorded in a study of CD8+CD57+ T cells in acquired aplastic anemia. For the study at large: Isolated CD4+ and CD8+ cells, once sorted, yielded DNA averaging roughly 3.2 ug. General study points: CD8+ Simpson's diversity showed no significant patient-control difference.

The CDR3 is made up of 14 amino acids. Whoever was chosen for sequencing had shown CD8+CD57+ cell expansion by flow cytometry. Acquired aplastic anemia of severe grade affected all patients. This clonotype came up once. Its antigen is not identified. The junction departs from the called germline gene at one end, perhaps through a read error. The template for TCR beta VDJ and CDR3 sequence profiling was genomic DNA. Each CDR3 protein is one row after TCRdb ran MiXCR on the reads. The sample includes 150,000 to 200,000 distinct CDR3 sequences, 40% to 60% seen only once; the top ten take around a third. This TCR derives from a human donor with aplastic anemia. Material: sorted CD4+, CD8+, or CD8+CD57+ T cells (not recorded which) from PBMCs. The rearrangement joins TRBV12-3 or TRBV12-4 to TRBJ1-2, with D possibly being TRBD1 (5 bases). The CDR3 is CATSPGPTNYGYTF. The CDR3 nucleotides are TGTGCCACCAGTCCAGGGCCTACTAACTATGGCTACACCTTC.